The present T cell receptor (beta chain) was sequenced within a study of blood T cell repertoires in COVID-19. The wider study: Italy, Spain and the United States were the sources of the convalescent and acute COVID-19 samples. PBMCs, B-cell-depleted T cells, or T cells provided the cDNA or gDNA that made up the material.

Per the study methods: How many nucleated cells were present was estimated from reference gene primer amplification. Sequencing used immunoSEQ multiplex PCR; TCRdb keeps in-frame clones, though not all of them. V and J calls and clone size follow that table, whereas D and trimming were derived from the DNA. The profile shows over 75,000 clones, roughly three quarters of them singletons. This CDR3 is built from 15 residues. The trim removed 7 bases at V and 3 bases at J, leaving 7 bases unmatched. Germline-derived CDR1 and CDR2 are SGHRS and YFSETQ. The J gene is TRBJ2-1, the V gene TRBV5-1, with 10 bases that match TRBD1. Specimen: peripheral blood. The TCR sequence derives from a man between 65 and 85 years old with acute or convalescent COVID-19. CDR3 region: CASATGTGVYNEQFF. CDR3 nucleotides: TGCGCCAGCGCTACCGGGACAGGGGTCTACAATGAGCAGTTCTTC.